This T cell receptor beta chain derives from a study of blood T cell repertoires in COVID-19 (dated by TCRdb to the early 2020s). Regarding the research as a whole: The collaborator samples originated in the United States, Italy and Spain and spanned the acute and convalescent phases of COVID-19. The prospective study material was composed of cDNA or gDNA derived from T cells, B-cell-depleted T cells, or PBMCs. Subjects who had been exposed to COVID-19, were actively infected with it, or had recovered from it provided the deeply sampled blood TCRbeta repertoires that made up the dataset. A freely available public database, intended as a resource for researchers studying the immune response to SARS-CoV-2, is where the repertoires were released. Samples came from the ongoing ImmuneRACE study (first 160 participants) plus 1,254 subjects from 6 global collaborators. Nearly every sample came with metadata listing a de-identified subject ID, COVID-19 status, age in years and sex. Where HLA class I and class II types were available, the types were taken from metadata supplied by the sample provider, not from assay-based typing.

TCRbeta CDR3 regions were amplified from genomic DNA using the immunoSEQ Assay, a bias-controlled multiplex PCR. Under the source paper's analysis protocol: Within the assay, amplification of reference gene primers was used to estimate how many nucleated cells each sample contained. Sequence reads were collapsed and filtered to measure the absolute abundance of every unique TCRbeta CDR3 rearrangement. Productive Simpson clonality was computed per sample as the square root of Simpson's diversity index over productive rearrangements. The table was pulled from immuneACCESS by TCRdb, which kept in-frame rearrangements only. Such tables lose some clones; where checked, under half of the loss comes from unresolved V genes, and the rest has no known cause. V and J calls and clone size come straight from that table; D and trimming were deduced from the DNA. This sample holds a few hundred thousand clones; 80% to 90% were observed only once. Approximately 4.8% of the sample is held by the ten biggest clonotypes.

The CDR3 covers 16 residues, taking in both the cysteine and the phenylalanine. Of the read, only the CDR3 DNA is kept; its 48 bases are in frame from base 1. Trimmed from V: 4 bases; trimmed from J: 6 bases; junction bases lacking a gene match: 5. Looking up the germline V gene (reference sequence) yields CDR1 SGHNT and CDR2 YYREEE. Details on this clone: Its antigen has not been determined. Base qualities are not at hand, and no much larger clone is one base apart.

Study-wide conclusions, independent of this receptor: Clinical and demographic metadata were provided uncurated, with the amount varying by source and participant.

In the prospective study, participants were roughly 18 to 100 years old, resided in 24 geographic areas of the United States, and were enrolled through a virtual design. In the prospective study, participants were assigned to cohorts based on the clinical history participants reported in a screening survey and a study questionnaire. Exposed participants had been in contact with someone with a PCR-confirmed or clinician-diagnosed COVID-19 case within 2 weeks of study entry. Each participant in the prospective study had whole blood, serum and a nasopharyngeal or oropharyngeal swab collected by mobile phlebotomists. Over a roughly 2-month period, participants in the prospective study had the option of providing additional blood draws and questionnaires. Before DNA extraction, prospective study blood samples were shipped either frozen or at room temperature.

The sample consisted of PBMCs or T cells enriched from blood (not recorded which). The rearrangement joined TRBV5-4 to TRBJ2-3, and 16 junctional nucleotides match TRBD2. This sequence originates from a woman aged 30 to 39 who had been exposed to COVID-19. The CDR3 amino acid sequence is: CASSLGLAGGRDTQYF. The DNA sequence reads TGTGCCAGCAGCCTGGGACTAGCGGGGGGGCGTGATACGCAGTATTTT.